This T cell receptor beta chain was recovered during a study of beta chain features in type 1 diabetes. Study overall: Sorted cells, some 110,000,000 in number, were examined across all samples. Notes on the study in general: Shorter TCRB CDR3s, moderately but significantly so, marked every one of the four CD4+ subsets in Type 1 diabetes patients. PCR might favor shorter templates, but any such skew would affect patients and controls equally.

Isolated RNA was reverse transcribed in full, so expressed TCRB transcripts were sequenced. Using immunoSEQ multiplex PCR, the repertoire was profiled, and TCRdb retains in-frame clones only, with some absent. The profile shows a few hundred thousand clones, roughly 13% of them singletons. This clone is a singleton in its sample. As yet, its antigen is unknown. CDR1 SGHAT and CDR2 FQNNGV come from the germline V gene. The CDR3 has 13 amino acids. V was trimmed by 5 bases and J by 2 bases, leaving 9 bases between them. V usage is TRBV11-2 and J usage is TRBJ2-5; no firm D call. Sequences were obtained from naive CD4+ T cells from blood. The sequence came from a man younger than 35 in good health. The CDR3 sequence: CASSASLQETQYF. The CDR3 nucleotides are TGTGCCAGCAGCGCGAGTCTTCAAGAGACCCAGTACTTC.